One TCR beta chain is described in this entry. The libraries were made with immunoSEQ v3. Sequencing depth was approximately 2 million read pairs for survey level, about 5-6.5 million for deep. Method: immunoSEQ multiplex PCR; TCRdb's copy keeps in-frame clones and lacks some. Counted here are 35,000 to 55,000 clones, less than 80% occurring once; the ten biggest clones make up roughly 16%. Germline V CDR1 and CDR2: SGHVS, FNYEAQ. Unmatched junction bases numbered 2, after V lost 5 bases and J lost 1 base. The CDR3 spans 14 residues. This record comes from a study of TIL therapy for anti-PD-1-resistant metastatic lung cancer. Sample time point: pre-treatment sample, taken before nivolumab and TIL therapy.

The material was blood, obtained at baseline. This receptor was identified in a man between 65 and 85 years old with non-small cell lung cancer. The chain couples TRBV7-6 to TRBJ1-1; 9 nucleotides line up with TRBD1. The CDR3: CASSGGQGNTEAFF. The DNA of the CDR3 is TGTGCCAGCAGCGGGGGACAGGGGAACACTGAAGCTTTCTTT.